Shown below are 27 T cell receptor beta chains from a single sample sequenced in a study of CXCR3-negative and CXCR3-positive naive CD8 T cells. The study made its TRB cDNA libraries by 5' RACE, adding UMI labels. TCRdb re-analyzed the 5' RACE reads; it lists each CDR3 protein once, without DNA. This sample contains under 85,000 distinct CDR3 sequences. The sequenced sample consisted of naive CXCR3- CD8+ T cells from blood. As to subset: CD45RO-CCR7+CD27+CD95- naive CD8+ T cells lacking CXCR3 (TNR3-). These receptors came from a human donor in good health. Some clones in this sample may be carry-over from other donors' samples.

The V gene is TRBV5-6, the J gene TRBJ2-5. Germline CDR1 SGHDT, CDR2 YYEEEE. This CDR3 spans 12 amino acids. CDR3 protein: CASSLFGETQYF.

The chain recombines TRBV29-1 with TRBJ2-7; without DNA, the TCRdb call of TRBD1 cannot be checked. Germline V gene sequence: CDR1 SQVTM, CDR2 ANQGSEA. CDR3 length: 12 residues. The CDR3 sequence: CSVVGADYEQYF.

V and J are TRBV29-1 and TRBJ2-7; TCRdb's D call of TRBD1 is untestable without DNA. The length of the CDR3 is 12 residues. Germline assignment: CDR1 SQVTM and CDR2 ANQGSEA. The CDR3 reads CSGGADPYEQYF.

J is TRBJ2-1 and V is TRBV27; TCRdb picks TRBD1, but there is no DNA to check that call. In germline, CDR1 is MNHEY, CDR2 SMNVEV (reference sequence). This CDR3 contains 16 residues. CDR3 amino acids: CASSLSEGAGSNEQFF.

The chain is built from TRBV20-1 and TRBJ1-3; TCRdb reports TRBD1, a call that lacks DNA to check it against. The CDR3 runs to 15 residues. Looked up from germline, CDR1 is DFQATT and CDR2 is SNEGSKA (reference sequence). Here the CDR3 reads CSARQPDSPGNTIYF.

This chain links TRBV28 with TRBJ2-1; TCRdb's D call, TRBD2, is unchecked because there is no DNA. The CDR3 consists of 14 residues. The germline CDR1 and CDR2 sequences are MDHEN and SYDVKM. CDR3 sequence reads: CASSFETSYNEQFF.

The gene calls are TRBV29-1 and TRBJ2-7; TCRdb picks TRBD1, but there is no DNA to check that call. The length of the CDR3 is 13 residues. The germline gives CDR1 SQVTM, CDR2 ANQGSEA. CDR3 amino acids: CSVGQGASYEQYF.

The chain employs TRBV24-1 and TRBJ2-7. This CDR3 is 14 amino acids long. Germline V gives CDR1 KGHDR, CDR2 SFDVKD. The CDR3 reads CATSSAGSSYEQYF.

The chain recombines TRBV10-3 with TRBJ2-5. The CDR3 is 16 residues long. Germline V gene lookup returns CDR1 ENHRY and CDR2 SYGVKD. The CDR3 sequence is CAISESTGIKRETQYF.

V is TRBV7-8 and J is TRBJ2-3; no DNA is available, so the TRBD2 call from TCRdb remains unchecked. The CDR3 covers 17 residues. Per the germline V gene, CDR1 is SGHVS and CDR2 is FQNEAQ. CDR3 loop: CASSHRLAGAITDTQYF.

The chain is built from TRBV9 and TRBJ2-7; TCRdb's assignment of TRBD1 cannot be checked, as there is no DNA. The CDR3 loop spans 15 amino acids. Germline lookup yields CDR1 SGDLS and CDR2 YYNGEE. This CDR3 is CASSPGQRSSYEQYF. The whole variable domain, filled in from reference TRBV9 and TRBJ2-7, reads DSGVTQTPKHLITATGQRVTLRCSPRSGDLSVYWYQQSLDQGLQFLIQYYNGEERAKGNILERFSAQQFPDLHSELNLSSLELGDSALYFCASSPGQRSSYEQYFGPGTRLTVT.

V is TRBV2 and J is TRBJ2-7; the D call of TRBD2 rests on TCRdb alone, since no DNA is present to check it. Germline V gene data show CDR1 as SNHLY and CDR2 as FYNNEI. This CDR3 is 15 amino acids long. The CDR3 spells CASTKTDSNPYEQYF.

The chain employs TRBV3-1 and TRBJ2-1; the TRBD2 assignment by TCRdb is unverifiable without DNA. Germline lookup yields CDR1 LGHDT and CDR2 YNNKEL (reference sequence). The CDR3 has 15 residues. The CDR3 sequence is CASSQSSGSYNEQFF.

The gene calls are TRBV29-1 and TRBJ1-2. Germline-derived CDR1 and CDR2 are SQVTM and ANQGSEA. The CDR3 length is 13 residues. CDR3 loop: CSVEDWEDYGYTF.

V usage is TRBV9 and J usage is TRBJ1-1. The CDR3 is made up of 15 amino acids. Germline-derived CDR1 and CDR2 are SGDLS and YYNGEE. The CDR3 loop is CASSVAYSVPSEAFF.

This rearrangement joins TRBV29-1 to TRBJ2-5; TCRdb's D gene call, TRBD1, goes unchecked for lack of DNA. The CDR3 loop spans 15 amino acids. Germline loops: CDR1 SQVTM, CDR2 ANQGSEA. The CDR3 sequence is CSVLFAPPFWETQYF.

J is TRBJ2-3 and V is TRBV28; as DNA is missing, the TRBD2 call by TCRdb cannot be tested. Germline values: CDR1 MDHEN, CDR2 SYDVKM. There are 16 residues in the CDR3. This CDR3 is CASSPPGLAGGDTQYF.

The genes are TRBV5-8 and TRBJ2-6; as DNA is missing, the TRBD1 call by TCRdb cannot be tested. CDR3 length equals 15 residues. Per germline, CDR1 SGHTS and CDR2 YDEGEE. The CDR3 protein is CASSLGQGGANVLTF.

The rearrangement uses TRBV5-1 and TRBJ2-7; the D call from TCRdb, TRBD1, cannot be confirmed without DNA. This CDR3 contains 15 residues. CDR1 and CDR2 from the germline V gene are SGHRS and YFSETQ. CDR3 region: CASSFSSGRAYEQYF. Together with reference TRBV5-1 and TRBJ2-7, the CDR3 gives the full variable domain: KAGVTQTPRYLIKTRGQQVTLSCSPISGHRSVSWYQQTPGQGLQFLFEYFSETQRNKGNFPGRFSGRQFSNSRSEMNVSTLELGDSALYLCASSFSSGRAYEQYFGPGTRLTVT.

The chain employs TRBV4-3 and TRBJ2-7; TCRdb's assignment of TRBD1 cannot be checked, as there is no DNA. This CDR3 is built from 15 residues. Germline CDR1 reads LGHNA; CDR2 reads YSLEER. CDR3: CASSQDYPGHYEQYF.

CDR3 in amino acids: CASSFGNTEAFF. This chain uses TRBV5-6 with TRBJ1-1. There are 12 residues in the CDR3. Per germline, CDR1 SGHDT and CDR2 YYEEEE.

CDR3 protein: CASSLAPISQDSPLHF. This chain connects TRBV7-6 to TRBJ1-6. The germline CDR1 and CDR2 sequences are SGHVS and FNYEAQ. This CDR3 is built from 16 residues.

V gene TRBV7-9 combines with J gene TRBJ2-5; there is no DNA to check the TCRdb D call of TRBD1. The germline CDR1 and CDR2 sequences are SEHNR and FQNEAQ (reference sequence). This CDR3 region has 17 residues. The CDR3 reads CASSSSAVKRGAETQYF.

The V and J genes are TRBV29-1 and TRBJ2-5; lacking DNA, the TRBD1 call made by TCRdb goes unchecked. The germline V gene encodes CDR1 SQVTM and CDR2 ANQGSEA. The CDR3 spans 16 residues. CDR3 protein: CSAGTGLSIGRETQYF.

The rearrangement joins TRBV7-3 to TRBJ2-5; with no DNA, the TCRdb D assignment of TRBD1 cannot be verified. The CDR3 extends over 15 amino acids. Germline V gene lookup returns CDR1 SGHTA and CDR2 FQGTGA. CDR3 protein: CASSPGTGGVETQYF.

The chain joins TRBV5-1 to TRBJ2-7. Per germline, CDR1 SGHRS and CDR2 YFSETQ. The CDR3 loop spans 12 amino acids. CDR3: CASRGNSYEQYF.

The V call is TRBV11-2, the J call TRBJ2-1; the TRBD2 assignment by TCRdb is unverifiable without DNA. This CDR3 has 15 residues. Germline CDR1 is SGHAT and CDR2 is FQNNGV. The CDR3 is CASSLVAGGNNEQFF.